The entry below gives a single T cell receptor beta chain sequence along with its context. As yet, its antigen is unknown. Time point specified: week 5, during vaccination. Vaccination comprised doses that each held 300 ug of mutant IDH1 20-mer peptide, plus topical imiquimod. The data derive from a study of a mutant IDH1 vaccine in newly diagnosed glioma. CDR3 size: 14 residues. Germline V lookup: CDR1 LNHDA, CDR2 SQIVND (reference sequence). Trimming pared 6 bases from V and 0 bases from J, leaving 9 bases between. Clones were read by immunoSEQ multiplex PCR, and TCRdb kept only the in-frame ones, dropping some. Seen here are 53,000 or so clones, around 78% observed once, and the top ten hold about 5.2%.

The gene calls are TRBV19 and TRBJ2-1; tentatively, D is TRBD2 (5 bases). The origin of this receptor is a man aged 50 to 60 with glioma. Here the sequenced sample was PBMCs, taken from a glioma patient whose treatment included an IDH1 peptide vaccine. CDR3: CASSPGSSYNEQFF. CDR3 DNA: TGTGCCAGTAGCCCGGGGAGCTCCTACAATGAGCAGTTCTTC.